Shown below are 32 T cell receptor beta chains from a single sample sequenced in a study of T cell responses to AZD1222 COVID-19 vaccine. Profiling relied on immunoSEQ multiplex PCR, and the TCRdb table lists in-frame clones only, not all of them. The sample consists of 100,000 to 150,000 clones, around 87% of them appearing once. The sample in question was peripheral blood, obtained on day 0 of AZD1222 vaccination. Receptors originate from an adult in good health.

The genes are TRBV2 and TRBJ1-1; D gene unclear. CDR1 SNHLY and CDR2 FYNNEI come from the germline V gene. Trimming pared 5 bases from V and 5 bases from J, leaving 6 bases between. The length of the CDR3 is 11 residues. Written as DNA, the CDR3 is TGTGCCAGCAGTCGGGATACTGAAGCTTTCTTT. It yields the protein CASSRDTEAFF.

This clone was counted only a few times. CDR3 sequence: CASSLTGGQPQHF. CDR3 DNA sequence: TGTGCCAGCAGTCTAACAGGGGGCCAGCCCCAGCATTTT. The rearrangement joins TRBV27 to TRBJ1-5, with TRBD1 matching over 9 bases. The germline V gene has CDR1 MNHEY and CDR2 SMNVEV (reference sequence). The CDR3 has 13 residues. V shed 5 bases, J shed 7 bases, and the junction held 3 bases outside the gene matches.

The gene calls are TRBV27 and TRBJ2-7, with D possibly being TRBD1 (5 bases). Looked up from germline, CDR1 is MNHEY and CDR2 is SMNVEV (reference sequence). This CDR3 is 13 amino acids long. V lost 3 bases, J lost 6 bases, and 12 bases lay in between. The CDR3 nucleotides are TGTGCCAGCAGTTTGTGGCAGGGCCGCGAGCAGTACTTC. Its translation is CASSLWQGREQYF.

The chain employs TRBV3-1 (or the pseudogene TRBV3-2) and TRBJ1-5; TRBD1 matches 9 bases. The CDR3 is made up of 14 amino acids. The junction had 8 bases not matched to a gene; V was cut back by 4 bases and J by 10 bases. Germline assignment: CDR1 LGHDT and CDR2 YNNKEL (reference sequence). The CDR3 loop is CASSPTGGAVPQHF. The CDR3 bases are TGTGCCAGCAGCCCGACAGGGGGGGCAGTTCCCCAGCATTTT.

The gene calls are TRBV20-1 and TRBJ2-3; 7 bases are shared with TRBD2. This CDR3 has 15 amino acids. Trimming took 3 bases from V and 1 from J; bases not matched to a gene: 7. Germline CDR1 reads DFQATT; CDR2 reads SNEGSKA (reference sequence). CDR3 sequence reads: CSASSSGVGTDTQYF. CDR3 DNA: TGCAGTGCTAGTTCTAGCGGAGTGGGCACAGATACGCAGTATTTT.

This clone was found once. The J gene is TRBJ1-2, the V gene TRBV30; tentatively, D is TRBD1 (5 bases). V was trimmed by 6 bases and J by 5 bases, leaving 13 bases between them. Germline V lookup: CDR1 GTSNPN, CDR2 SVGIG (reference sequence). There are 12 residues in the CDR3. The CDR3 DNA sequence: TGTGCCTGCGCGGGACGGCGTTATGGCTACACCTTC. This encodes CACAGRRYGYTF.

This chain links TRBV11-2 with TRBJ1-1, with TRBD1 matching over 10 bases. This CDR3 has 15 residues. Germline CDR1 and CDR2: SGHAT and FQNNGV. Trimming removed 7 bases from V and 6 bases from J; junction bases left unmatched: 11. Here the CDR3 reads CASTRDRGYTSEAFF. As DNA, the CDR3 is TGTGCCAGCACCCGGGACAGGGGTTACACCTCTGAAGCTTTCTTT.

The rearrangement links TRBV19 to TRBJ2-3; 7 bases are shared with TRBD2. The CDR3 has 17 residues. Germline CDR1 is LNHDA and CDR2 is SQIVND (reference sequence). The ends lost 5 bases at V and 1 base at J; junction bases unmatched: 12. As DNA, the CDR3 is TGTGCCAGTAGTCTCCGCCTGGGAGGGGCACGCACAGATACGCAGTATTTT. Translation: CASSLRLGGARTDTQYF.

This chain links TRBV28 with TRBJ1-4; 7 bases are a match to TRBD1. This CDR3 is built from 12 residues. Germline-derived CDR1 and CDR2 are MDHEN and SYDVKM. The ends lost 6 bases at V and 14 bases at J; junction bases unmatched: 9. The CDR3 nucleotides read TGTGCCAGCAGCCCAGGGGGATTATATCTGTTTTTT. Its translation is CASSPGGLYLFF. The full variable domain, its missing parts supplied by reference TRBV28 and TRBJ1-4, is DVKVTQSSRYLVKRTGEKVFLECVQDMDHENMFWYRQDPGLGLRLIYFSYDVKMKEKGDIPEGYSVSREKKERFSLILESASTNQTSMYLCASSPGGLYLFFGSGTQLSVL.

This clone has only one observation. V gene TRBV7-8 combines with J gene TRBJ2-5, with a tentative D call TRBD1 (5 bases). The CDR3 is 18 residues long. The V end lost 4 bases, the J end lost 5 bases, and 26 bases lay between the germline ends. The germline V gene has CDR1 SGHVS and CDR2 FQNEAQ. The chain's CDR3 is CASSSRVYVGEAQETQYF. CDR3 coding DNA: TGTGCCAGCAGCTCAAGGGTCTACGTAGGGGAAGCCCAGGAGACCCAGTACTTC.

The rearrangement uses TRBV11-2 and TRBJ1-6; D not resolved. Trimming shortened V by 2 bases and J by 7 bases, and 12 bases separated the two germline ends. From germline, CDR1 is SGHAT and CDR2 FQNNGV. The CDR3 covers 15 residues. The CDR3 sequence: CASSLFVTSNSPLHF. The CDR3 coding sequence is TGTGCCAGCAGCTTATTTGTGACAAGCAATTCACCCCTCCACTTT.

The chain links TRBV6-5 to TRBJ1-1; D unresolved. V was shortened by 2 bases and J by 4 bases, with 8 bases between the two germline ends. CDR1 is MNHEY and CDR2 is SVGAGI in the germline V gene. The CDR3 runs 13 residues. The CDR3 here is CASSYLAVTEAFF. For the CDR3, the DNA is TGTGCCAGCAGTTACCTGGCAGTCACTGAAGCTTTCTTT.

The chain links TRBV7-2 to TRBJ2-1; 11 bases map to TRBD2. The CDR3 has 16 residues. V shed 5 bases and J 6 bases; nucleotides not matched to a gene: 9. CDR1 is SGHTA and CDR2 is FQGNSA in the germline V gene. CDR3 sequence (DNA): TGTGCCAGCAGCACAGATAGCGGGAGGGCCGTCAATGAGCAGTTCTTC. This encodes CASSTDSGRAVNEQFF.

V gene TRBV6-2 or TRBV6-3 combines with J gene TRBJ2-1; tentative D call: TRBD1 (6 bases). V lost 4 bases, J lost 4 bases, and 8 bases lay in between. In germline, CDR1 is MNHEY, CDR2 SVGEGT. This CDR3 spans 13 amino acids. The CDR3 DNA is TGTGCCAGCAGTTCAGGGGTTTACAATGAGCAGTTCTTC. It is translated as CASSSGVYNEQFF.

The J gene is TRBJ1-1, the V gene TRBV7-9; 10 bases fit TRBD1. This CDR3 is built from 16 residues. Germline loops: CDR1 SEHNR, CDR2 FQNEAQ (reference sequence). The trim removed 2 bases at V and 10 bases at J, leaving 13 bases unmatched. CDR3 bases: TGTGCCAGCAGCTTAATGTCCTACGGGACAGGGGACCGAGCTTTCTTT. This sequence encodes CASSLMSYGTGDRAFF.

The chain employs TRBV5-6 and TRBJ1-2; D is ambiguous. CDR3 length: 14 residues. Germline V lookup: CDR1 SGHDT, CDR2 YYEEEE. The germline V and J ends were trimmed by 0 bases and 3 bases, with 9 bases remaining between them. CDR3 sequence: CASSLVGGDYGYTF. The DNA of the CDR3 is TGTGCCAGCAGCTTGGTGGGCGGGGACTATGGCTACACCTTC.

The chain employs TRBV5-1 and TRBJ2-7; 8 bases agree with TRBD1. The CDR3 consists of 15 residues. With 6 bases clipped from V and 5 bases from J, the junction kept 13 bases outside the gene matches. Per the germline V gene, CDR1 is SGHRS and CDR2 is YFSETQ. DNA for the CDR3: TGCGCCAGCACATACGGACAGGGTGGCAGCGACGAGCAGTACTTC. It encodes CASTYGQGGSDEQYF.

J is TRBJ1-1 and V is TRBV19; no clear D gene. Germline V gene lookup returns CDR1 LNHDA and CDR2 SQIVND (reference sequence). Trimming pared 7 bases from V and 3 bases from J, leaving 9 bases between. The CDR3 contains 12 residues. Here the CDR3 reads CASTAGYTEAFF. In DNA, the CDR3 is TGTGCCAGTACCGCGGGATACACTGAAGCTTTCTTT.

The chain links TRBV5-5 to TRBJ2-2; perhaps TRBD2 as D (5 bases). Germline CDR1 and CDR2: SGHKS and YYEKEE (reference sequence). The CDR3 consists of 14 residues. The V end was cut by 0 bases, the J end by 5 bases, with 8 bases between. The chain's CDR3 is CASSLGPGTGELFF. For the CDR3, the DNA is TGTGCCAGCAGCTTGGGTCCGGGAACCGGGGAGCTGTTTTTT.

The chain couples TRBV6-5 to TRBJ1-1; 10 bases align to TRBD1. The junction had 10 bases not matched to a gene; V was cut back by 9 bases and J by 6 bases. CDR1 is MNHEY, CDR2 SVGAGI, per germline. This CDR3 comprises 14 residues. The CDR3 nucleotides are TGTGCCAGTTGGAGGGGACAGGGGAGGTCTGAAGCTTTCTTT. Its translation: CASWRGQGRSEAFF.

The gene calls are TRBV5-1 and TRBJ1-2; D not resolved. V was trimmed by 4 bases and J by 0 bases, leaving 13 bases between them. CDR3 size: 15 residues. Germline V lookup: CDR1 SGHRS, CDR2 YFSETQ. The CDR3 nucleotides are TGCGCCAGCAGCGTTGAAGGGATAGCTAACTATGGCTACACCTTC. It yields the protein CASSVEGIANYGYTF.

The chain employs TRBV6-5 and TRBJ1-4; D may be TRBD1 (5 bases). V lost 6 bases to trimming and J lost 7 bases, with 9 bases between them. The CDR3 totals 12 residues. Germline values: CDR1 MNHEY, CDR2 SVGAGI. This chain's CDR3 is CASSLRVEKLFF. CDR3 DNA: TGTGCCAGCAGCCTCAGGGTTGAAAAACTGTTTTTT.

V usage is TRBV6-5 and J usage is TRBJ2-7; 9 nucleotides agree with TRBD2. The CDR3 totals 14 residues. The germline V gene encodes CDR1 MNHEY and CDR2 SVGAGI. V lost 7 bases and J lost 7; bases outside the gene matches: 11. In DNA, the CDR3 is TGTGCCAGCACCGGCGGGAGGGCCCTAGTAGAGCAGTACTTC. It yields the protein CASTGGRALVEQYF.

The CDR3 DNA reads as TGTGCCAGCAGTTTAATAGGGACAGGGGTAGATACGCAGTATTTT. Translation gives CASSLIGTGVDTQYF. The rearrangement uses TRBV27 and TRBJ2-3, with 10 bases lining up with TRBD1. The CDR3 consists of 15 residues. Germline CDR1 MNHEY, CDR2 SMNVEV (reference sequence). Trimming took 2 bases from V and 5 from J; bases not matched to a gene: 4.

V and J are TRBV28 and TRBJ2-2, with unresolved D. Trimming took off 9 bases at V and 1 base at J, with 12 bases between the two ends. The CDR3 is 14 residues long. Germline CDR1 reads MDHEN; CDR2 reads SYDVKM. In DNA, the CDR3 is TGTGCCAGTACACCCGCGAGGAACACCGGGGAGCTGTTTTTT. Protein product: CASTPARNTGELFF.

This clone was observed once. V gene TRBV14 combines with J gene TRBJ1-1; TRBD1 aligns across 7 bases. V shed 3 bases, J shed 4 bases, and the junction held 5 bases outside the gene matches. The CDR3 contains 14 residues. Germline CDR1 is SGHDN and CDR2 is FVKESK. The CDR3 is CASSQMTGFTEAFF. CDR3 bases: TGTGCCAGCAGCCAGATGACAGGGTTCACTGAAGCTTTCTTT.

This chain uses TRBV5-4 with TRBJ2-5; D not certain. CDR1 SGHNT and CDR2 YYREEE come from the germline V gene (reference sequence). Trimming cost V 2 bases and J 5 bases, with 10 bases left between them. CDR3 length equals 13 residues. The CDR3 coding sequence is TGTGCCAGCAGCTTTTTAGGGTTGGAGACCCAGTACTTC. This translates into CASSFLGLETQYF.

V usage is TRBV9 and J usage is TRBJ2-3; TRBD1 matches at 10 bases. After removal of 4 bases from V and 3 bases from J, the junction contained 5 bases not matched to a gene. This CDR3 is built from 15 residues. CDR1 SGDLS and CDR2 YYNGEE come from the germline V gene. CDR3 nucleotide sequence: TGTGCCAGCAGCCCCCGGACAGGGGGAACAGATACGCAGTATTTT. This translates into CASSPRTGGTDTQYF.

The rearrangement uses TRBV6-1 and TRBJ1-1; unclear D gene. Looked up from germline, CDR1 is MNHNS and CDR2 is SASEGT. Trimming cost V 3 bases and J 1 base, with 3 bases left between them. The CDR3 runs to 12 residues. The CDR3 region has the DNA TGTGCCAGCAGTGATTCGAACACTGAAGCTTTCTTT. This codes for CASSDSNTEAFF.

The gene calls are TRBV7-2 and TRBJ2-2; D is unclear. Looked up from germline, CDR1 is SGHTA and CDR2 is FQGNSA. This CDR3 contains 12 residues. V gave up 3 bases and J gave up 1 base, with 0 bases separating them. The CDR3 sequence: CASSLNTGELFF. Here the CDR3 DNA reads TGTGCCAGCAGCTTGAACACCGGGGAGCTGTTTTTT.

The chain couples TRBV5-4 to TRBJ2-3; D gene unclear. Germline assignment: CDR1 SGHNT and CDR2 YYREEE (reference sequence). V gave up 0 bases and J gave up 3 bases, with 11 bases separating them. This CDR3 has 15 amino acids. The CDR3 bases are TGTGCCAGCAGCTTGGCTTCTAGGTTGACAGATACGCAGTATTTT. It translates to CASSLASRLTDTQYF. Combining the CDR3 with reference TRBV5-4 and TRBJ2-3 gives the whole variable domain ETGVTQSPTHLIKTRGQQVTLRCSSQSGHNTVSWYQQALGQGPQFIFQYYREEENGRGNFPPRFSGLQFPNYSSELNVNALELDDSALYLCASSLASRLTDTQYFGPGTRLTVL.

V is TRBV11-2 and J is TRBJ2-2; 11 bases match TRBD2. Unmatched junction bases numbered 12, after V lost 5 bases and J lost 4 bases. Germline CDR1 is SGHAT and CDR2 is FQNNGV. The CDR3 totals 18 residues. The CDR3 DNA reads as TGTGCCAGCAGCCGTGGGGGGCTAGCGGGGGGCCCCACCGGGGAGCTGTTTTTT. Amino acid sequence: CASSRGGLAGGPTGELFF.